These 3 T cell receptor beta chains came from one sample sequenced in a study of OX40 agonist ivuxolimab in advanced cancers. Sequencing was performed with immunoSEQ multiplex PCR; in TCRdb, only in-frame clones are kept and a portion is missing. The sample holds about 100,000 clones, approximately 95% seen once. This material consisted of CD4+ or CD8+ T cells sorted from blood, taken in a trial of the OX40 agonist ivuxolimab. All receptors derive from an adult with an advanced solid tumor such as melanoma, head and neck, liver or kidney cancer.

V and J are TRBV2 and TRBJ2-7; 8 nucleotides line up with TRBD2. The length of the CDR3 is 17 residues. Germline trimming cut 4 bases from V and 4 bases from J; bases unmatched to any gene: 15. The germline CDR1 and CDR2 sequences are SNHLY and FYNNEI. CDR3 sequence: CASSGSDSGTSRYEQYF. For the CDR3, the DNA is TGTGCCAGCAGTGGAAGCGATAGCGGGACCAGTAGATACGAGCAGTACTTC.

The chain combines TRBV5-5 with TRBJ2-7; perhaps TRBD2 as D (5 bases). This CDR3 has 13 amino acids. Trimming removed 2 bases at V and 0 bases at J, with 6 bases between. The germline V gene has CDR1 SGHKS and CDR2 YYEKEE (reference sequence). The CDR3 reads CASSFGVSYEQYF. CDR3 DNA: TGTGCCAGCAGCTTCGGGGTCTCCTACGAGCAGTACTTC.

The V gene is TRBV7-9, the J gene TRBJ1-1, with TRBD1 identical over 10 bases. The CDR3 has 14 residues. After removal of 5 bases from V and 11 bases from J, the junction contained 11 bases not matched to a gene. The germline V gene has CDR1 SEHNR and CDR2 FQNEAQ (reference sequence). The CDR3 bases are TGTGCCAGCAGCGACGGGACAGGGGCTTGGGGGGCTTTCTTT. The encoded protein is CASSDGTGAWGAFF.